Following are 28 T cell receptor beta chains from one sample sequenced in a study of blood T cell repertoires in COVID-19. Assay used: immunoSEQ multiplex PCR; TCRdb lists only in-frame clones, some missing. The table shows about 69,000 clones, with more than 75% occurring only once. Input material: peripheral blood. The source is a human donor in a cohort sampled during active COVID-19.

This chain uses TRBV20-1 with TRBJ2-7; 7 nucleotides align to TRBD1. Germline V gene lookup returns CDR1 DFQATT and CDR2 SNEGSKA (reference sequence). With 3 bases clipped from V and 5 bases from J, the junction kept 7 bases outside the gene matches. This CDR3 contains 13 residues. In nucleotides, the CDR3 is TGCAGTGCTAGTCGAGGGGGCAAGGACGAGCAGTACTTC. Its translation is CSASRGGKDEQYF.

The chain has TRBV11-1 and TRBJ2-2, with 7 bases aligning to TRBD2. Looked up from germline, CDR1 is SGHAT and CDR2 is FQDESV (reference sequence). V was clipped by 2 bases and J by 2 bases; unmatched bases: 5. This CDR3 region has 16 residues. In DNA, the CDR3 is TGTGCCAGCAGCTTACTGCGGGGGAGAAACACCGGGGAGCTGTTTTTT. Amino acid sequence: CASSLLRGRNTGELFF.

The chain employs TRBV4-1 and TRBJ1-2, with D unresolved. Germline loops: CDR1 MGHRA, CDR2 YSYEKL. V was cut by 1 base and J by 4 bases, with 13 bases left in between. The CDR3 consists of 15 residues. The CDR3 is CASSQGLRGIYGYTF. In DNA form, the CDR3 reads TGCGCCAGCAGCCAAGGGCTGCGAGGAATCTATGGCTACACCTTC.

V gene TRBV6-1 combines with J gene TRBJ1-2; D is unresolved. V shed 1 base and J shed 3 bases, with 6 bases lying between them. This CDR3 spans 13 amino acids. Germline CDR1 and CDR2: MNHNS and SASEGT. DNA for the CDR3: TGTGCCAGCAGTGAAGAAGACTACTATGGCTACACCTTC. It specifies CASSEEDYYGYTF.

V and J are TRBV7-2 and TRBJ1-5; D is unresolved. Germline CDR1 SGHTA, CDR2 FQGNSA. Trimming pared 4 bases from V and 4 bases from J, leaving 8 bases between. The CDR3 spans 13 residues. CDR3 region: CASSSRGNQPQHF. DNA of the CDR3: TGTGCCAGCAGCTCCCGAGGGAATCAGCCCCAGCATTTT.

V and J are TRBV5-1 and TRBJ2-4, with TRBD2 as a possible D gene (7 bases). The V and J ends lost 9 bases and 3 bases respectively, with 25 bases between them. The CDR3 loop spans 17 amino acids. CDR1 SGHRS and CDR2 YFSETQ come from the germline V gene. In DNA, the CDR3 is TGCGCCAACCTCCGCCGGGGGGCGCAGTATGGCAAAAACATTCAGTACTTC. Encoded protein: CANLRRGAQYGKNIQYF.

The V call is TRBV2, the J call TRBJ1-5; D remains unclear. The ends were cut back, 1 base at V and 7 bases at J, with 8 bases in the middle. The CDR3 totals 13 residues. CDR1 is SNHLY and CDR2 is FYNNEI in the germline V gene. CDR3 sequence: CASSEGQEQPQHF. CDR3 nucleotides: TGTGCCAGCAGTGAAGGGCAGGAACAGCCCCAGCATTTT.

This chain connects TRBV5-1 to TRBJ2-2, with D unclear. V gave up 5 bases and J gave up 4 bases, with 21 bases separating them. The CDR3 runs 17 residues. Germline CDR1 SGHRS, CDR2 YFSETQ. CDR3 sequence: CASRINPAAPGTGELFF. In nucleotides, the CDR3 is TGCGCCAGCAGAATCAATCCCGCGGCCCCCGGCACCGGGGAGCTGTTTTTT.

J is TRBJ2-5 and V is TRBV3-1 (or the pseudogene TRBV3-2), with a possible D match to TRBD1 (6 bases). The CDR3 covers 14 residues. The V gene lost 3 bases and the J gene lost 1 base, with 9 bases spanning the gap. The V gene's germline CDR1 is LGHDT and CDR2 YNNKEL (reference sequence). The chain's CDR3 is CASSHDRSQETQYF. The CDR3 DNA reads TGTGCCAGCAGCCACGACAGGAGCCAAGAGACCCAGTACTTC.

This chain connects TRBV30 to TRBJ2-5, with 16 bases identical to TRBD2. J lost 4 bases, V lost 3 bases, and 11 bases had no gene match. This CDR3 region has 18 residues. Germline CDR1 and CDR2: GTSNPN and SVGIG (reference sequence). This CDR3 is CAWSGTSGGARVGETQYF. As DNA, the CDR3 is TGTGCCTGGAGCGGGACTAGCGGGGGGGCCCGGGTAGGAGAGACCCAGTACTTC. The variable domain in full, with the rest retrieved from reference TRBV30 and TRBJ2-5, is SQTIHQWPATLVQPVGSPLSLECTVEGTSNPNLYWYRQAAGRGLQLLFYSVGIGQISSEVPQNLSASRPQDRQFILSSKKLLLSDSGFYLCAWSGTSGGARVGETQYFGPGTRLLVL.

CDR3 nucleotides: TGCGCCAGCAGCTTCGGTGTAGGGGAAACCGGGGAGCTGTTTTTT. Translation gives CASSFGVGETGELFF. The chain links TRBV5-1 to TRBJ2-2; possible D gene TRBD1, 5 bases. This CDR3 has 15 amino acids. The V end lost 2 bases, the J end lost 5 bases, and 13 bases lay between the germline ends. Germline loops: CDR1 SGHRS, CDR2 YFSETQ.

The rearrangement links TRBV28 to TRBJ2-7; D is undetermined. The germline V and J ends were trimmed by 6 bases and 4 bases, with 13 bases remaining between them. CDR3 length: 13 residues. Germline CDR1 reads MDHEN; CDR2 reads SYDVKM. The CDR3 nucleotides are TGTGCCAGCAGCGTCCCCAGTCTTTACGAGCAGTACTTC. Its translation: CASSVPSLYEQYF. Filled out from reference TRBV28 and TRBJ2-7, the complete variable domain reads DVKVTQSSRYLVKRTGEKVFLECVQDMDHENMFWYRQDPGLGLRLIYFSYDVKMKEKGDIPEGYSVSREKKERFSLILESASTNQTSMYLCASSVPSLYEQYFGPGTRLTVT.

This clone came up once. This chain uses TRBV19 with TRBJ2-7; 8 bases map to TRBD1. The CDR3 length is 14 residues. Germline assignment: CDR1 LNHDA and CDR2 SQIVND (reference sequence). Trimming took 5 bases from V and 9 from J; bases not matched to a gene: 12. The DNA of the CDR3 is TGTGCCAGTAGTGCCGGGACAGGACCTACGAGGCAGTACTTC. It codes for CASSAGTGPTRQYF.

The genes are TRBV27 and TRBJ2-1; D possibly corresponds to TRBD2 (6 bases). V lost 5 bases, J lost 0 bases, and 17 bases lay in between. CDR1 is MNHEY, CDR2 SMNVEV, per germline (reference sequence). There are 17 residues in the CDR3. CDR3 DNA sequence: TGTGCCAGCAGTCTTGACTCCGGGACTCGCTCCTACAATGAGCAGTTCTTC. It yields the protein CASSLDSGTRSYNEQFF.

The chain joins TRBV30 to TRBJ2-1; 10 bases agree with TRBD2. Per germline, CDR1 GTSNPN and CDR2 SVGIG (reference sequence). There are 15 residues in the CDR3. V shed 3 bases and J 3 bases; nucleotides not matched to a gene: 5. CDR3 DNA sequence: TGTGCCTGGAGCCCCGGGACTAGCGACTACAATGAGCAGTTCTTC. Its protein product is CAWSPGTSDYNEQFF.

This clone came up once. The V call is TRBV7-3, the J call TRBJ2-1; 14 bases fit TRBD2. This CDR3 has 16 amino acids. Germline assignment: CDR1 SGHTA and CDR2 FQGTGA. The ends lost 5 bases at V and 5 bases at J; junction bases unmatched: 5. The CDR3 nucleotides are TGTGCCAGCAGCCCCAGACTAGCGGGGGGGCACAATGAGCAGTTCTTC. Encoded protein: CASSPRLAGGHNEQFF.

V is TRBV5-1 and J is TRBJ2-3; perhaps TRBD1 as D (6 bases). Germline V lookup: CDR1 SGHRS, CDR2 YFSETQ. Deletions cut 1 base from V and 1 base from J, with 7 bases between. CDR3 length: 14 residues. In nucleotides, the CDR3 is TGCGCCAGCAGCTTGAAGGGGGGCACAGATACGCAGTATTTT. It codes for CASSLKGGTDTQYF.

This chain joins TRBV30 and TRBJ1-1; D not resolved. V was trimmed by 3 bases and J by 11 bases, leaving 13 bases between them. CDR3 length equals 11 residues. The V gene's germline CDR1 is GTSNPN and CDR2 SVGIG (reference sequence). CDR3 nucleotides: TGTGCCTGGAGAGACCTGTCGGGGGCTTTCTTT. Amino acid sequence: CAWRDLSGAFF.

The chain links TRBV2 to TRBJ2-5; 11 bases match TRBD1. V trimming: 10 bases; J trimming: 4 bases; junction bases outside the gene matches: 5. CDR1 is SNHLY, CDR2 FYNNEI, per germline. The CDR3 loop spans 13 amino acids. The CDR3 sequence is CATGQGVGETQYF. CDR3 coding DNA: TGTGCCACGGGACAGGGGGTGGGAGAGACCCAGTACTTC.

This chain connects TRBV7-9 to TRBJ2-7; 11 positions agree with TRBD1. The V gene end was trimmed by 5 bases and the J gene end by 5 bases; junction bases not matched to a gene: 8. Germline assignment: CDR1 SEHNR and CDR2 FQNEAQ (reference sequence). The CDR3 consists of 15 residues. Here the CDR3 DNA reads TGTGCCAGCAGCCCCTGGGACAGGGGGGGGCACGAGCAGTACTTC. The encoded protein is CASSPWDRGGHEQYF.

This clone was detected once. J is TRBJ2-2 and V is TRBV19; D is possibly TRBD2 (5 bases). This CDR3 region has 16 residues. Germline V gene data show CDR1 as LNHDA and CDR2 as SQIVND (reference sequence). V gave up 1 base and J gave up 0 bases, with 9 bases separating them. In nucleotides, the CDR3 is TGTGCCAGTAGTATAGCGGAGGCTTCGAACACCGGGGAGCTGTTTTTT. It codes for CASSIAEASNTGELFF.

This clone has more than one count but fewer than ten. The chain uses TRBV20-1 and TRBJ2-3, with 9 positions matching TRBD1. Trimming removed 3 bases from V and 5 bases from J; junction bases left unmatched: 9. Germline CDR1 DFQATT, CDR2 SNEGSKA (reference sequence). CDR3 length: 15 residues. The CDR3 is CSASRTDRGLDTQYF. CDR3 DNA: TGCAGTGCTAGTCGAACGGACAGGGGTTTAGATACGCAGTATTTT.

This chain uses TRBV3-1 (or the pseudogene TRBV3-2) with TRBJ2-7; 8 nucleotides line up with TRBD1. The CDR3 consists of 13 residues. The V gene end was trimmed by 4 bases and the J gene end by 6 bases; junction bases not matched to a gene: 5. Germline V gene sequence: CDR1 LGHDT, CDR2 YNNKEL (reference sequence). This CDR3 is CASSLPRGREQYF. The CDR3 DNA reads as TGTGCCAGCAGCCTCCCCAGGGGGCGCGAGCAGTACTTC.

The V call is TRBV9, the J call TRBJ2-2, with 10 nucleotides matching TRBD1. Germline V CDR1 and CDR2: SGDLS, YYNGEE. The V gene end was trimmed by 1 base and the J gene end by 5 bases; junction bases not matched to a gene: 2. There are 15 residues in the CDR3. The CDR3 coding sequence is TGTGCCAGCAGCGTAATGGGACAGGGGACCGGGGAGCTGTTTTTT. Translating gives CASSVMGQGTGELFF.

This sequence joins TRBV6-2 or TRBV6-3 and TRBJ2-1; 7 nucleotides align to TRBD1. This CDR3 spans 15 amino acids. Germline V gives CDR1 MNHEY, CDR2 SVGEGT. The V segment lost 5 bases and the J segment 0 bases; nucleotides outside the gene matches: 4. The CDR3 reads CASSQGQTSYNEQFF. The CDR3 DNA sequence: TGTGCCAGCAGTCAGGGACAGACCTCCTACAATGAGCAGTTCTTC.

The CDR3 here is CASSLFGGRGYEQYF. The CDR3 nucleotides are TGTGCCAGCAGCTTATTCGGTGGCAGGGGTTACGAGCAGTACTTC. V usage is TRBV7-9 and J usage is TRBJ2-7; D perhaps matches TRBD1 (6 bases). Trimming took off 2 bases at V and 4 bases at J, with 15 bases between the two ends. This CDR3 is built from 15 residues. CDR1 is SEHNR, CDR2 FQNEAQ, per germline (reference sequence).

This clone was observed once. CDR3 bases: TGTGCCACCAGTGACCCTCTGACTAGCGGGGGGGCGTCAGATACGCAGTATTTT. Translated: CATSDPLTSGGASDTQYF. V is TRBV24-1 and J is TRBJ2-3; 14 nucleotides align to TRBD2. Germline V gene lookup returns CDR1 KGHDR and CDR2 SFDVKD. The CDR3 contains 18 residues. Unmatched junction bases numbered 9, after V lost 4 bases and J lost 4 bases.

The sample holds a few counts of this clone. The V gene is TRBV3-1 (or the pseudogene TRBV3-2), the J gene TRBJ1-4; maybe TRBD1 (6 bases). The V gene lost 7 bases and the J gene lost 7 bases, with 16 bases spanning the gap. From germline, CDR1 is LGHDT and CDR2 YNNKEL (reference sequence). The CDR3 is 14 residues long. In DNA form, the CDR3 reads TGTGCCAGCACATTCCAGGGGAGGGGTGAAAAACTGTTTTTT. Translation gives CASTFQGRGEKLFF.